These 13 T cell receptor beta chains came from one sample sequenced in a study of patients and donors after allogeneic stem cell transplantation. TCRdb re-analysed the RT-PCR reads in MiXCR, keeping a single row per CDR3 protein. Of tens of thousands of distinct CDR3 sequences in the sample, approximately 5.2% are singletons; the top ten hold less than 3%. The sample was blood, either unsorted or a sorted T cell fraction (not recorded which). The source is a human donor who was either an allogeneic HSCT recipient or a stem cell or donor lymphocyte infusion donor (not recorded which). It is not recorded whose cells these are; they may come from a transplant donor.

The chain combines TRBV10-3 with TRBJ2-3, with 12 bases aligning to TRBD2. The V and J ends lost 10 bases and 4 bases, in that order; junction bases with no gene match: 3. CDR3 size: 13 residues. The germline CDR1 and CDR2 sequences are ENHRY and SYGVKD. CDR3 nucleotide sequence: TGTGCCACGGGACTAGCGGGTTCAGATACGCAGTATTTT. Translation gives CATGLAGSDTQYF.

There are many counts of this clonotype. The rearrangement joins TRBV20-1 to TRBJ2-1; D possibly corresponds to TRBD2 (7 bases). CDR3 size: 14 residues. Trimming stripped 0 bases from V and 7 bases from J, with 13 bases between. Per germline, CDR1 DFQATT and CDR2 SNEGSKA (reference sequence). CDR3 residues: CSARDGGAINEQFF. The CDR3 coding sequence is TGCAGTGCTAGAGATGGGGGGGCGATAAATGAGCAGTTCTTC.

This clonotype was found a few times. The chain recombines TRBV13 with TRBJ2-7, with D uncertain. This CDR3 is built from 14 residues. Trimming took 0 bases from V and 3 from J, leaving 9 bases between them. The germline V gene has CDR1 PRHDT and CDR2 FYEKMQ (reference sequence). CDR3 nucleotides: TGTGCCAGCAGCTTAGGCCGGGCACTCTACGAGCAGTACTTC. Its translation is CASSLGRALYEQYF.

The rearrangement uses TRBV5-4 and TRBJ2-5; 7 nucleotides agree with TRBD1. Germline V gives CDR1 SGHNT, CDR2 YYREEE (reference sequence). The V gene end was trimmed by 4 bases and the J gene end by 5 bases; junction bases not matched to a gene: 11. This CDR3 region has 15 residues. The CDR3 is CASSAGTEPRETQYF. For the CDR3, the DNA is TGTGCCAGCAGCGCAGGGACAGAACCCCGGGAGACCCAGTACTTC.

This clonotype was recorded at least ten times. The chain links TRBV5-1 to TRBJ2-7, with a tentative D call TRBD1 (6 bases). Germline V gene sequence: CDR1 SGHRS, CDR2 YFSETQ. V was shortened by 0 bases and J by 2 bases, with 12 bases between the two germline ends. The CDR3 has 15 amino acids. The CDR3 bases are TGCGCCAGCAGCTTGGAGACAGGCGCTACCTACGAGCAGTACTTC. Protein sequence: CASSLETGATYEQYF.

In its sample, this clonotype was seen many times. This rearrangement joins TRBV2 to TRBJ2-3; 7 bases align to TRBD2. Germline-derived CDR1 and CDR2 are SNHLY and FYNNEI. The CDR3 is made up of 16 amino acids. Losses at the gene ends were 2 bases for V and 1 base for J; bases not matched to a gene: 6. CDR3 coding DNA: TGTGCCAGCAGTGAATCTTCGAGCGGGGGCACAGATACGCAGTATTTT. This gives the protein CASSESSSGGTDTQYF.

This clonotype was observed at least ten times. The chain recombines TRBV9 with TRBJ1-5, with no clear D. The V gene lost 2 bases and the J gene lost 3 bases, with 9 bases spanning the gap. Germline CDR1 SGDLS, CDR2 YYNGEE. The CDR3 spans 14 residues. The CDR3 coding sequence is TGTGCCAGCAGCGTGGGAGAGTCCAATCAGCCCCAGCATTTT. Translating it yields CASSVGESNQPQHF. The full variable domain, its missing parts supplied by reference TRBV9 and TRBJ1-5, is DSGVTQTPKHLITATGQRVTLRCSPRSGDLSVYWYQQSLDQGLQFLIQYYNGEERAKGNILERFSAQQFPDLHSELNLSSLELGDSALYFCASSVGESNQPQHFGDGTRLSIL.

This clonotype was picked up a small number of times. The chain recombines TRBV6-1 with TRBJ1-5; unclear D gene. CDR3 length: 14 residues. The V and J ends lost 5 bases and 0 bases respectively, with 8 bases between them. The germline V gene has CDR1 MNHNS and CDR2 SASEGT. The CDR3 here is CASSPTASNQPQHF. The CDR3 DNA reads as TGTGCCAGCAGTCCGACGGCTAGCAATCAGCCCCAGCATTTT.

The table lists this clonotype with a few counts. The CDR3 DNA sequence: TGTGCCAGCAGTTACAGCGCGACGGGAAACTACGAGCAGTACTTC. Protein sequence: CASSYSATGNYEQYF. V is TRBV6-5 and J is TRBJ2-7, with D possibly matching TRBD2 (5 bases). Trimming stripped 2 bases from V and 3 bases from J, with 14 bases between. The CDR3 contains 15 residues. Germline V lookup: CDR1 MNHEY, CDR2 SVGAGI.

This clonotype was counted ten times or more. The chain uses TRBV20-1 and TRBJ2-1; no reliable D call. With 0 bases removed from V and 0 bases from J, the gap between germline ends came to 15 bases. The germline CDR1 and CDR2 sequences are DFQATT and SNEGSKA (reference sequence). The CDR3 has 17 residues. CDR3: CSARDFGRPSSYNEQFF. The DNA for the CDR3 is TGCAGTGCTAGAGATTTTGGAAGGCCAAGCTCCTACAATGAGCAGTTCTTC.

This sequence joins TRBV20-1 and TRBJ2-1, with D unclear. In germline, CDR1 is DFQATT, CDR2 SNEGSKA (reference sequence). There are 10 residues in the CDR3. V lost 5 bases and J 9 bases, leaving 8 bases between the germline ends. Written as DNA, the CDR3 is TGCAGTGCTGTGCTCTCTGAGCAGTTCTTC. Amino acid sequence: CSAVLSEQFF.

This clonotype was seen ten or more times. The rearrangement uses TRBV5-1 and TRBJ2-1; 13 positions match TRBD2. Germline CDR1 and CDR2: SGHRS and YFSETQ. The V gene end was trimmed by 0 bases and the J gene end by 7 bases; junction bases not matched to a gene: 4. The CDR3 has 16 amino acids. CDR3 loop: CASSLEVTSGGNEQFF. DNA of the CDR3: TGCGCCAGCAGCTTGGAAGTGACTAGCGGGGGGAATGAGCAGTTCTTC.

This clonotype was seen a handful of times. The chain has TRBV14 and TRBJ2-5; TRBD1 aligns across 8 bases. Trimming at V came to 4 bases and at J to 4 bases, leaving 11 bases not matched to a gene. CDR1 and CDR2 from the germline V gene are SGHDN and FVKESK. CDR3 length equals 16 residues. Here the CDR3 reads CASSRRQGPRRETQYF. The CDR3 DNA is TGTGCCAGCAGCCGTCGACAGGGGCCCCGAAGAGAGACCCAGTACTTC. Full variable domain (remainder filled in from reference TRBV14 and TRBJ2-5): EAGVTQFPSHSVIEKGQTVTLRCDPISGHDNLYWYRRVMGKEIKFLLHFVKESKQDESGMPNNRFLAERTGGTYSTLKVQPAELEDSGVYFCASSRRQGPRRETQYFGPGTRLLVL.